The 21 T cell receptor beta chains listed next were all sequenced from one sample in a study of T-cell memory formation after mild COVID-19. TCRdb re-derived calls from the 5' RACE reads in MiXCR, one entry per CDR3 protein. The sample contains over 130,000 distinct CDR3 sequences, 11% to 15% of which appear only once. Sample: PBMCs or a T cell subset sorted from them (not recorded which). All receptors derive from an adult woman who had mild COVID-19 (a few samples of this study predate the infection). Cell type and time point are not known.

There are a few counts of this clonotype. The gene calls are TRBV15 and TRBJ1-2, with D perhaps matching TRBD1 (6 bases). The CDR3 extends over 15 amino acids. Trimming removed 4 bases at V and 4 bases at J, with 16 bases between. The germline CDR1 and CDR2 sequences are LNHNV and YYDKDF (reference sequence). Here the CDR3 reads CATSTLTGLAYGYTF. The CDR3 DNA sequence: TGTGCCACCAGCACTTTGACAGGTCTGGCCTATGGCTACACCTTC.

This clonotype came up a few times. The V gene is TRBV29-1, the J gene TRBJ1-2; 7 bases align to TRBD1. With 3 bases clipped from V and 7 bases from J, the junction kept 8 bases outside the gene matches. Germline CDR1 is SQVTM and CDR2 is ANQGSEA. The CDR3 runs to 13 residues. CDR3 loop: CSVERPGGVGYTF. CDR3 coding DNA: TGCAGCGTTGAGAGGCCAGGGGGAGTTGGCTACACCTTC.

In this sample, this clonotype is medium-sized. This chain connects TRBV7-9 to TRBJ2-7; 8 bases are a match to TRBD2. The CDR3 length is 14 residues. The germline V gene encodes CDR1 SEHNR and CDR2 FQNEAQ (reference sequence). The V segment lost 5 bases and the J segment 6 bases; nucleotides outside the gene matches: 9. The CDR3 sequence is CASSAPAGVGEQYF. In DNA form, the CDR3 reads TGTGCCAGCAGCGCCCCAGCGGGGGTCGGCGAGCAGTACTTC.

This clonotype was counted between two and nine times. J is TRBJ2-7 and V is TRBV29-1, with 9 bases that match TRBD1. V gave up 2 bases and J gave up 0 bases; unmatched junction bases: 8. The CDR3 consists of 16 residues. CDR1 is SQVTM and CDR2 is ANQGSEA in the germline V gene. The CDR3: CSVEPSDRGSSYEQYF. CDR3 DNA: TGCAGCGTTGAACCGTCTGACAGGGGGAGCTCCTACGAGCAGTACTTC.

The genes are TRBV24-1 and TRBJ2-1, with D tentatively TRBD2 (6 bases). The CDR3 contains 16 residues. Germline V lookup: CDR1 KGHDR, CDR2 SFDVKD. Trimming removed 5 bases from V and 7 bases from J, with 20 bases in between. CDR3 sequence reads: CATSGFSGGRWNEQFF. CDR3 bases: TGTGCCACCAGTGGTTTTAGCGGAGGCCGGTGGAATGAGCAGTTCTTC.

V usage is TRBV7-2 and J usage is TRBJ2-3; D is perhaps TRBD1 (5 bases). The germline CDR1 and CDR2 sequences are SGHTA and FQGNSA. This CDR3 region has 16 residues. Deletions cut 2 bases from V and 0 bases from J, with 12 bases between. The CDR3 DNA sequence: TGTGCCAGCAGCTTACCAGTGGGGCTGAGCACAGATACGCAGTATTTT. Protein sequence: CASSLPVGLSTDTQYF.

This clonotype has ten or more counts. The J gene is TRBJ1-5, the V gene TRBV12-3 or TRBV12-4, with a tentative D call TRBD1 (6 bases). CDR3 length: 13 amino acids. The ends were cut back, 6 bases at V and 7 bases at J, with 13 bases in the middle. DNA for the CDR3: TGTGCCAGCAGGCCACAGGGTACCCAGCCCCAGCATTTT. Protein: CASRPQGTQPQHF.

The gene calls are TRBV7-8 and TRBJ2-5, with 10 bases fitting TRBD1. The ends lost 5 bases at V and 3 bases at J; junction bases unmatched: 9. The CDR3 has 16 residues. CDR1 and CDR2 from the germline V gene are SGHVS and FQNEAQ. CDR3 DNA: TGTGCCAGCAGCCTGATGAGAGGGACAGGGGAAGAGACCCAGTACTTC. Translating it yields CASSLMRGTGEETQYF.

This rearrangement joins TRBV7-8 to TRBJ2-7, with D maybe TRBD2 (5 bases). V gave up 2 bases and J gave up 2 bases, with 13 bases separating them. CDR3 length equals 15 residues. Germline V gene lookup returns CDR1 SGHVS and CDR2 FQNEAQ. Here the CDR3 DNA reads TGTGCCAGCAGCTTACCTGGCCGAGCGGCCTACGAGCAGTACTTC. Translation gives CASSLPGRAAYEQYF.

The sample holds a few counts of this clonotype. CDR3 DNA sequence: TGTGCCAGCAGCTTATTCCGAGACAGGTCCTGGGAGCAGTACTTC. This translates into CASSLFRDRSWEQYF. The rearrangement joins TRBV11-3 to TRBJ2-7; D perhaps matches TRBD1 (6 bases). Trimming cost V 2 bases and J 7 bases, with 18 bases left between them. The CDR3 spans 15 residues. Germline assignment: CDR1 SGHNT and CDR2 YENEEA.

This clonotype was observed a few times. This chain links TRBV7-6 with TRBJ1-2; the match to TRBD1 covers 9 bases. Germline CDR1 SGHVS, CDR2 FNYEAQ. The CDR3 sequence is 12 residues long. The V gene end was trimmed by 6 bases and the J gene end by 8 bases; junction bases not matched to a gene: 4. In DNA form, the CDR3 reads TGTGCCAGCAGTCGGACAGGGGCCGGCTACACCTTC. Its protein product is CASSRTGAGYTF.

The chain couples TRBV7-9 to TRBJ1-2; tentative D call: TRBD1 (5 bases). Germline V gives CDR1 SEHNR, CDR2 FQNEAQ (reference sequence). V was clipped by 9 bases and J by 4 bases, with 18 bases between them. CDR3 length: 14 residues. The CDR3 is CASYYPGPAYGYTF. The CDR3 DNA is TGTGCCAGTTATTATCCGGGGCCCGCCTATGGCTACACCTTC. The full variable domain, completed using reference TRBV7-9 and TRBJ1-2, is DTGVSQNPRHKITKRGQNVTFRCDPISEHNRLYWYRQTLGQGPEFLTYFQNEAQLEKSRLLSDRFSAERPKGSFSTLEIQRTEQGDSAMYLCASYYPGPAYGYTFGSGTRLTVV.

This clonotype was observed many times. V gene TRBV25-1 combines with J gene TRBJ2-7; D could derive from TRBD1 or TRBD2 (5 bases each). The V and J ends lost 2 bases and 1 base respectively, with 15 bases between them. This CDR3 contains 16 residues. From germline, CDR1 is MGHDK and CDR2 SYGVNS. This chain's CDR3 is CASSEKSGPKSYEQYF. The CDR3 region has the DNA TGTGCCAGCAGTGAAAAGTCGGGGCCGAAATCCTACGAGCAGTACTTC.

CDR3 amino acids: CASSLLTPSSTDTQYF. The CDR3 bases are TGTGCCAGCAGTTTACTGACTCCTTCTAGCACAGATACGCAGTATTTT. The chain couples TRBV27 to TRBJ2-3; D unclear. The ends were cut back, 2 bases at V and 0 bases at J, with 12 bases in the middle. This CDR3 region has 16 residues. Germline assignment: CDR1 MNHEY and CDR2 SMNVEV (reference sequence).

The V gene is TRBV7-2, the J gene TRBJ2-3; unclear D gene. Germline V lookup: CDR1 SGHTA, CDR2 FQGNSA. The CDR3 is 15 amino acids. V lost 1 base to trimming and J lost 1 base, with 9 bases between them. The CDR3 sequence: CASSLEGIGTDTQYF. In nucleotides, the CDR3 is TGTGCCAGCAGCTTAGAAGGGATCGGCACAGATACGCAGTATTTT.

CDR3 sequence (DNA): TGTGCCAGCAGTTACTCGGCGGCTGGGTCAGAGCAGTTCTTC. This codes for CASSYSAAGSEQFF. The J gene is TRBJ2-1, the V gene TRBV6-5; D is ambiguous. The CDR3 loop spans 14 amino acids. Germline-derived CDR1 and CDR2 are MNHEY and SVGAGI. V dropped 0 bases and J dropped 10 bases, with 13 bases sitting between them.

The CDR3 sequence is CASSLTMAEAFF. CDR3 nucleotide sequence: TGTGCCAGCAGCTTAACCATGGCTGAAGCTTTCTTT. The chain combines TRBV5-6 with TRBJ1-1; D gene uncertain. The CDR3 totals 12 residues. Trimming took off 2 bases at V and 6 bases at J, with 8 bases between the two ends. Per the germline V gene, CDR1 is SGHDT and CDR2 is YYEEEE.

The chain combines TRBV5-1 with TRBJ1-1; D might be TRBD1 (5 bases). V gave up 3 bases and J gave up 0 bases, with 15 bases separating them. This CDR3 comprises 16 residues. CDR1 and CDR2 from the germline V gene are SGHRS and YFSETQ. The CDR3 here is CASSSGVGAVNTEAFF. DNA of the CDR3: TGCGCCAGCAGCTCCGGGGTTGGGGCGGTGAACACTGAAGCTTTCTTT.

This clonotype was observed at least ten times. The chain employs TRBV7-3 and TRBJ1-5, with D maybe TRBD1 (6 bases). V was trimmed by 3 bases and J by 7 bases, leaving 28 bases between them. In germline, CDR1 is SGHTA, CDR2 FQGTGA. CDR3 size: 19 residues. The CDR3 spells CASSLAVQGKPSYRQPQHF. CDR3 coding DNA: TGTGCCAGCAGCTTGGCCGTCCAGGGGAAACCCTCATATAGGCAGCCCCAGCATTTT.

This rearrangement joins TRBV24-1 to TRBJ1-3; 8 bases align to TRBD1. The CDR3 is 14 amino acids. CDR1 is KGHDR and CDR2 is SFDVKD in the germline V gene. Trimming at V came to 4 bases and at J to 2 bases, leaving 0 bases not matched to a gene. CDR3 sequence (DNA): TGTGCCACCAGTGAGACAGGGGCTGGAAACACCATATATTTT. Translation gives CATSETGAGNTIYF.

The J gene is TRBJ2-2, the V gene TRBV12-3 or TRBV12-4; D might be TRBD1 (5 bases). The V and J ends lost 1 base and 0 bases respectively, with 6 bases between them. The CDR3 extends over 15 amino acids. CDR3 sequence reads: CASSLGTTNTGELFF. The CDR3 nucleotides are TGTGCCAGCAGTTTAGGGACAACGAACACCGGGGAGCTGTTTTTT.